This T cell receptor (beta chain) emerged from a study of vaccination effects on CD4 cells after COVID-19. TCRdb's copy holds only in-frame clones and misses some; the assay was immunoSEQ multiplex PCR. The profile shows approximately 30,000 clones, approximately 64% of them singletons. This clone appeared a few times. Its antigen remains unknown. In the ViraFEST assay, antigen-specific CD4+ clonotypes were identified by expansion after peptide-pool stimulation. Once cultured for approximately 10 days, the cells underwent separation to obtain CD4+ T cells. All participants had two doses of either the BNT162b2 or mRNA-1273 vaccine. Germline-derived CDR1 and CDR2 are SGHVS and FNYEAQ. V was clipped by 0 bases and J by 3 bases, with 12 bases between them. The CDR3 covers 15 residues.

The rearrangement joins TRBV7-6 to TRBJ2-7; D possibly matches TRBD1 or TRBD2 (6 bases each). The material was CD4+ T cells from PBMCs cultured with SARS-CoV-2 spike peptides, obtained after COVID-19 vaccination. The receptor was derived from a human donor who received a COVID-19 vaccine. This CDR3 reads CASSLAGGRDYEQYF. CDR3 sequence (DNA): TGTGCCAGCAGCTTAGCGGGGGGCCGGGACTACGAGCAGTACTTC. Looking up the rest from reference TRBV7-6 and TRBJ2-7 gives the full variable domain: GAGVSQSPRYKVTKRGQDVALRCDPISGHVSLYWYRQALGQGPEFLTYFNYEAQQDKSGLPNDRFSAERPEGSISTLTIQRTEQRDSAMYRCASSLAGGRDYEQYFGPGTRLTVT.